The rows below give T cell receptor beta chains drawn from one sample of a study of blood T cell repertoires in COVID-19. Only in-frame clones appear in the TCRdb table, and some are missing; sequencing was by immunoSEQ multiplex PCR. The data contain under 150,000 clones, around 84% of them singletons. The material sequenced was peripheral blood. The receptor set was obtained from a man aged 35 to 55 with acute or convalescent COVID-19. Both conserved end residues are part of each CDR3. A D gene is named only where the DNA matches it firmly. Clone size, where shown, is once, few, many, or a class for clones that have expanded.

J: TRBJ2-2
V: TRBV2
size: .
length: 12
D: .
DNA: TGTGCCAGCACGGACTTCCACGGGGAGCTGTTTTTT
CDR3: CASTDFHGELFF

J: TRBJ1-1
V: TRBV12-5
size: .
length: 12
D: .
DNA: TGTGCTAGTGGTTTGGAACAGGGCAAAGCTTTCTTT
CDR3: CASGLEQGKAFF

J: TRBJ1-2
V: TRBV9
size: once
length: 14
D: .
DNA: TGTGCCAGCAGCGGAAATGGGAGGGGAAGGGGCTACACCTTC
CDR3: CASSGNGRGRGYTF

J: TRBJ1-1
V: TRBV27
size: .
length: 13
D: .
DNA: TGTGCCAGCAGTTCAGGGCAGGGCACTGAAGCTTTCTTT
CDR3: CASSSGQGTEAFF

J: TRBJ2-3
V: TRBV10-3
size: .
length: 14
D: TRBD1
DNA: TGTGCCATCAGTGACCCCACAGGGGCAGATACGCAGTATTTT
CDR3: CAISDPTGADTQYF

J: TRBJ2-7
V: TRBV10-3
size: .
length: 14
D: .
DNA: TGTGCCATCATGGGGAGCGGAGGGACTGAAGAGCAGTACTTC
CDR3: CAIMGSGGTEEQYF

J: TRBJ2-7
V: TRBV2
size: few
length: 15
D: TRBD2
DNA: TGTGCCAGCAGTGAGGCTAGCGGATTTCTCTACGAGCAGTACTTC
CDR3: CASSEASGFLYEQYF

J: TRBJ2-2
V: TRBV4-1
size: once
length: 14
D: .
DNA: TGCGCCAGCAGCCGTGCCCCGGGGACCGGGGAGCTGTTTTTT
CDR3: CASSRAPGTGELFF

J: TRBJ2-3
V: TRBV12-3/TRBV12-4
size: .
length: 13
D: .
DNA: TGTGCCAGCAGTTTGTATAGAACAGATACGCAGTATTTT
CDR3: CASSLYRTDTQYF

J: TRBJ1-2
V: TRBV5-6
size: .
length: 15
D: TRBD1
DNA: TGTGCCAGCAGCCTAGACCGAGGACAGGGCAGCGGCTACACCTTC
CDR3: CASSLDRGQGSGYTF

J: TRBJ1-2
V: TRBV25-1
size: .
length: 13
D: TRBD1
DNA: TGTGCCAGCAGTACATCGACAGGGGTCGGCTACACCTTC
CDR3: CASSTSTGVGYTF

J: TRBJ2-7
V: TRBV24-1
size: .
length: 16
D: .
DNA: TGTGCCACCAGTGATTTAGGTTCGACAGGTACCTACGAGCAGTACTTC
CDR3: CATSDLGSTGTYEQYF

J: TRBJ2-3
V: TRBV6-5
size: .
length: 13
D: .
DNA: TGTGCCAGCTCCAAAAAGGGGGTCGGTACGCAGTATTTT
CDR3: CASSKKGVGTQYF

J: TRBJ2-3
V: TRBV9
size: .
length: 15
D: TRBD2
DNA: TGTGCCAGCAGTCAGGACGGGGGGGGCACAGATACGCAGTATTTT
CDR3: CASSQDGGGTDTQYF

J: TRBJ2-1
V: TRBV7-3
size: .
length: 13
D: TRBD1
DNA: TGTGCCAGCAGCTTAGGACAGGACAATGAGCAGTTCTTC
CDR3: CASSLGQDNEQFF

J: TRBJ2-7
V: TRBV4-1
size: .
length: 14
D: .
DNA: TGCGCCAGCAGCCAAGGGCAGGGTGGAAACGAGCAGTACTTC
CDR3: CASSQGQGGNEQYF

J: TRBJ1-5
V: TRBV30
size: .
length: 13
D: TRBD1
DNA: TGTGCCTGGGGCCTGACAGGGAATCAGCCCCAGCATTTT
CDR3: CAWGLTGNQPQHF

J: TRBJ2-7
V: TRBV10-3
size: .
length: 15
D: TRBD2
DNA: TGTGCCATCAGTGAGTCGCGGGGGAGAGTCCACGAGCAGTACTTC
CDR3: CAISESRGRVHEQYF

J: TRBJ2-7
V: TRBV6-5
size: .
length: 11
D: .
DNA: TGTGCCAGCAGACAGGGTTACGAGCAGTACTTC
CDR3: CASRQGYEQYF

J: TRBJ2-3
V: TRBV5-4
size: few
length: 15
D: TRBD1
DNA: TGTGCCAGCAGCTTTGGACAGGGGGCTGAAGATACGCAGTATTTT
CDR3: CASSFGQGAEDTQYF

J: TRBJ2-1
V: TRBV3-1/TRBV3-2
size: .
length: 13
D: .
DNA: TGTGCCAGCAGCCAAAGCCGCTACAATGAGCAGTTCTTC
CDR3: CASSQSRYNEQFF

J: TRBJ2-3
V: TRBV5-1
size: .
length: 15
D: .
DNA: TGCGCCAGCAGCTTGGAGCCCAATTTGGAGGATACGCAGTATTTT
CDR3: CASSLEPNLEDTQYF

J: TRBJ2-3
V: TRBV14
size: .
length: 16
D: .
DNA: TGTGCCAGCAGCCAATTCACAGGTGCCACCTCAGATACGCAGTATTTT
CDR3: CASSQFTGATSDTQYF

J: TRBJ2-3
V: TRBV5-1
size: .
length: 13
D: TRBD1
DNA: TGCGCCAGCAGCTCCAATCAGGGGGATACACAGTATTTT
CDR3: CASSSNQGDTQYF

J: TRBJ1-1
V: TRBV5-6
size: .
length: 13
D: TRBD1
DNA: TGTGCCAGCAGCCTGACAGGGGACACTGAAGCTTTCTTT
CDR3: CASSLTGDTEAFF

J: TRBJ1-2
V: TRBV29-1
size: .
length: 13
D: .
DNA: TGCAGCGCCCCTTCGACGGGAAACTATGGCTACACCTTC
CDR3: CSAPSTGNYGYTF

J: TRBJ2-3
V: TRBV5-8
size: .
length: 17
D: TRBD2
DNA: TGTGCCAGCAGCTTAGGGACGACTAGCAGCTACACAGATACGCAGTATTTT
CDR3: CASSLGTTSSYTDTQYF